These T cell receptor beta chains were read from a single sample in a study of CD8 T cells in ankylosing spondylitis. TCRdb used MiXCR to reprocess the 5' RACE reads, holding one entry per CDR3 protein. The table records 85,000 to 100,000 distinct CDR3 sequences, about 8.8% of them present only once. Sequences were obtained from blood, either unsorted or a sorted T cell fraction (not recorded which). Source of these receptors: a male donor with ankylosing spondylitis or in good health (not recorded which). Both conserved end residues are part of each CDR3. The order of the fields is V gene, J gene, D gene, clone size, CDR3 protein, CDR3 DNA. D genes are given only for firm matches. Clone size appears in some rows only: once, few, many, or a class for an expanded clone.

TRBV19	TRBJ2-1	NA	many	CASSLLGPSDGNEQFF	TGTGCCAGTAGCCTCCTCGGGCCTAGCGACGGGAATGAGCAGTTCTTC
TRBV20-1	TRBJ2-3	NA	few	CSASEYQDSTDTQYF	TGCAGTGCTAGCGAGTACCAAGATAGCACAGATACGCAGTATTTT
TRBV2	TRBJ2-1	NA	many	CASEQTSFTIGDEQFF	TGTGCCAGCGAGCAGACTAGTTTCACGATCGGCGATGAGCAGTTCTTC
TRBV11-2	TRBJ2-7	TRBD1	many	CASSNPGQGAFEQYF	TGTGCCAGCAGCAACCCTGGACAGGGGGCCTTCGAGCAGTACTTC
TRBV18	TRBJ1-2	NA	many	CASSPGEITGNGYTF	TGTGCCAGCTCACCTGGAGAGATAACGGGTAATGGCTACACCTTC
TRBV28	TRBJ1-4	NA	many	CASSLPRTISGANNEKLFF	TGTGCCAGCAGTCTGCCCCGGACAATTTCGGGGGCGAATAATGAAAAACTGTTTTTT
TRBV5-1	TRBJ2-7	TRBD1	many	CASSLQGDYEQYF	TGCGCCAGCAGCTTACAGGGGGATTACGAGCAGTACTTC
TRBV28	TRBJ2-7	NA	many	CASSLQGGEQYF	TGCGCCAGCAGCCTGCAGGGTGGCGAGCAGTACTTC
TRBV2	TRBJ2-6	NA	few	CASIPSPLSGANVLTF	TGTGCCAGCATCCCCAGCCCTCTCTCTGGGGCCAACGTCCTGACTTTC
TRBV20-1	TRBJ2-4	TRBD1	many	CSALPSGTGGPGNIQYF	TGCAGTGCACTCCCCTCCGGGACAGGAGGTCCAGGAAACATTCAGTACTTC
TRBV7-6	TRBJ2-2	TRBD2	many	CASRASGNTGELFF	TGTGCCAGCAGGGCTAGCGGAAACACCGGGGAGCTGTTTTTT
TRBV5-1	TRBJ2-1	NA	many	CASSWDNEQFF	TGCGCCAGCAGCTGGGACAATGAGCAGTTCTTC
TRBV7-9	TRBJ2-2	NA	NA	CASSYVLGYTGELFF	TGTGCCAGCAGTTATGTCCTAGGTTACACCGGGGAGCTGTTTTTT